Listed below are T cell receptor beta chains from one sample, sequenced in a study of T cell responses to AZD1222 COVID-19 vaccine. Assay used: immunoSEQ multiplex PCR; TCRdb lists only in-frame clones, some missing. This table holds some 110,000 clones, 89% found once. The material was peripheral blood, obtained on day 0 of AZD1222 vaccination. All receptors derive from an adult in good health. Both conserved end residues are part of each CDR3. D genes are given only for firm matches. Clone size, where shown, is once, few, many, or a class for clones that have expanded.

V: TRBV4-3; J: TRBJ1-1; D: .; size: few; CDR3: CASSRIGANTEAFF; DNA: TGCGCCAGCAGTCGTATCGGAGCGAACACTGAAGCTTTCTTT
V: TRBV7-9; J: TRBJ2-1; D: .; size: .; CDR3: CASSLDGRGDNEQFF; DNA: TGTGCCAGCAGCTTAGATGGCAGGGGAGACAATGAGCAGTTCTTC
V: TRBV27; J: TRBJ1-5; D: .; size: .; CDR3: CASSLKVNQPQHF; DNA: TGTGCCAGCAGTTTAAAGGTCAATCAGCCCCAGCATTTT
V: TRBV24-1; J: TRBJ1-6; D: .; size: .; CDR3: CATSGRRQRRNSPLHF; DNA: TGTGCCACCAGTGGTCGACGACAGCGACGAAATTCACCCCTCCACTTT
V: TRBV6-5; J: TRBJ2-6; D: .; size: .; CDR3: CASSYGGANVLTF; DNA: TGTGCCAGCAGTTACGGGGGGGCCAACGTCCTGACTTTC
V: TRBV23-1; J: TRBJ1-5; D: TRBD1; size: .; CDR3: CASSLRTGPQGLSNQPQHF; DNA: TGCGCCAGCAGTCTAAGGACAGGGCCCCAAGGCCTGAGCAATCAGCCCCAGCATTTT
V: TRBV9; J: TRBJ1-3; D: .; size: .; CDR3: CASSPTRAGNTIYF; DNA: TGTGCCAGCAGCCCTACTCGGGCTGGAAACACCATATATTTT
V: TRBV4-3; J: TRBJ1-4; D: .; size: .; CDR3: CASGKDLGTEKLFF; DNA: TGCGCCAGCGGCAAGGACCTAGGAACTGAAAAACTGTTTTTT
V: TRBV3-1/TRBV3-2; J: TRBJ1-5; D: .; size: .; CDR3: CASSQGSVGGNQPQHF; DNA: TGTGCCAGCAGCCAAGGATCGGTGGGGGGCAATCAGCCCCAGCATTTT
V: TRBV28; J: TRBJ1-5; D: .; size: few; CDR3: CASSSMTDNQPQHF; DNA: TGTGCCAGCAGTTCCATGACAGACAATCAGCCCCAGCATTTT
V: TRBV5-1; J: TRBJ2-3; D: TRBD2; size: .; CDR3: CASSLREGLADTQYF; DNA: TGCGCCAGCAGCTTGCGGGAGGGCCTCGCAGATACGCAGTATTTT
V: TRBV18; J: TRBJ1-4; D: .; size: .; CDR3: CASSPPGAGGEKLFF; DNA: TGTGCCAGCTCACCACCGGGGGCCGGGGGTGAAAAACTGTTTTTT
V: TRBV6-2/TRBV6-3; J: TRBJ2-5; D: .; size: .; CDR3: CASSYSETQYF; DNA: TGTGCCAGCAGTTACTCCGAGACCCAGTACTTC
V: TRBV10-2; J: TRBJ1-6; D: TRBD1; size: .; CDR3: CASSEQGAKNSPLHF; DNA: TGCGCCAGCAGTGAACAGGGGGCAAAAAATTCACCCCTCCACTTT
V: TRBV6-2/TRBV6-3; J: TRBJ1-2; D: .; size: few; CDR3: CASSLQGFGGYTF; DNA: TGTGCCAGCAGCCTACAGGGTTTCGGCGGCTACACCTTC
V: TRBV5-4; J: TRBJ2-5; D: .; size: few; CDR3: CASSLGRETQYF; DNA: TGTGCCAGCAGCTTGGGCCGGGAGACCCAGTACTTC
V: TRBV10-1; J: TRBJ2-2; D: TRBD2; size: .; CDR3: CASSELTGGQTGELFF; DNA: TGCGCCAGCAGTGAGTTAACGGGAGGTCAGACCGGGGAGCTGTTTTTT
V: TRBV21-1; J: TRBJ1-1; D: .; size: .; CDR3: CASSKARAPEAFF; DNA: TGTGCCAGCAGCAAAGCACGAGCTCCTGAAGCTTTCTTT
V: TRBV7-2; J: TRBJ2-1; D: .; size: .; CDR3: CASSTQGSDGGNEQFF; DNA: TGTGCCAGCAGCACACAGGGGTCAGACGGGGGCAATGAGCAGTTCTTC
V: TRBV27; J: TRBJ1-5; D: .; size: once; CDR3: CASSFSNQPQHF; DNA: TGTGCCAGCAGCTTTAGCAATCAGCCCCAGCATTTT
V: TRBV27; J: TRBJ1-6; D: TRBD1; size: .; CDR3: CASSILTGGGRSSPLHF; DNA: TGTGCCAGCAGTATCCTGACAGGGGGAGGTAGGAGTTCACCCCTCCACTTT
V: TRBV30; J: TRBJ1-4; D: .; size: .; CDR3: CACLLSGTNEKLFF; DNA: TGTGCCTGCCTGTTATCGGGGACTAATGAAAAACTGTTTTTT
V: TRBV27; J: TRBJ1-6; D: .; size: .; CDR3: CASSYRAAYNSPLHF; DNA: TGTGCCAGCAGTTACAGGGCGGCCTATAATTCACCCCTCCACTTT
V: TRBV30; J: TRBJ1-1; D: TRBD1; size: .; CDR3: CAWSLGGDRASEAFF; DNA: TGTGCCTGGAGTTTGGGGGGCGACAGGGCCAGTGAAGCTTTCTTT
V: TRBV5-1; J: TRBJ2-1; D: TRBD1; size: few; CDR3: CASSSQGAPYNEQFF; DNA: TGCGCCAGCAGCTCACAGGGGGCTCCCTACAATGAGCAGTTCTTC
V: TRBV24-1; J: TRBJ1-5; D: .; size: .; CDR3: CATSQRHSNQPQHF; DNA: TGTGCCACCAGTCAACGACATAGCAATCAGCCCCAGCATTTT
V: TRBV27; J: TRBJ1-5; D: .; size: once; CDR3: CASSLEGAQPQHF; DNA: TGTGCCAGCAGTTTAGAGGGTGCTCAGCCCCAGCATTTT
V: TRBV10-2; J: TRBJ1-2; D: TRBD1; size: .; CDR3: CASTLGQGIYGYTF; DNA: TGCGCCAGCACCCTAGGACAGGGGATCTATGGCTACACCTTC
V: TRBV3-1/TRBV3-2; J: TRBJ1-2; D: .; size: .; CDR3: CASSQGATGDGYTF; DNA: TGTGCCAGCAGCCAAGGGGCGACGGGGGATGGCTACACCTTC
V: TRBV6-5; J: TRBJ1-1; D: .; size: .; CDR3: CASSYPGPEAFF; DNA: TGTGCCAGCAGTTACCCGGGGCCTGAAGCTTTCTTT
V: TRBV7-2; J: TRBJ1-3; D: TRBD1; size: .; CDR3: CASSGRQGRSGNTIYF; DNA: TGTGCCAGCAGCGGTAGACAGGGTCGCTCTGGAAACACCATATATTTT
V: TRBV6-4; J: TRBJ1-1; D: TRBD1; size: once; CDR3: CASSGGDRYPEAFF; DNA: TGTGCCAGCAGCGGGGGGGACAGGTACCCTGAAGCTTTCTTT
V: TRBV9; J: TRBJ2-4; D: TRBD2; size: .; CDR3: CASSHGLAGELGKNIQYF; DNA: TGTGCCAGCAGTCACGGACTAGCGGGGGAACTAGGCAAAAACATTCAGTACTTC
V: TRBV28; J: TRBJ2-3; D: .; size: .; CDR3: CASSLGGLGTDTQYF; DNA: TGTGCCAGCAGTCTGGGGGGTTTGGGCACAGATACGCAGTATTTT
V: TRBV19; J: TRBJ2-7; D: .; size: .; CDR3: CASSMGQGGTYEQYF; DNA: TGTGCCAGTAGTATGGGCCAGGGGGGAACCTACGAGCAGTACTTC
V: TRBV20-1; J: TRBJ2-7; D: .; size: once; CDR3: CSASQGRTYEQYF; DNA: TGCAGTGCTAGTCAGGGAAGGACCTACGAGCAGTACTTC
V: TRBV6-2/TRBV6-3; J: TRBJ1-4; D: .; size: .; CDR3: CASSYSARTQARLEKLFF; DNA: TGTGCCAGCAGTTACTCGGCGAGAACACAGGCAAGACTTGAAAAACTGTTTTTT
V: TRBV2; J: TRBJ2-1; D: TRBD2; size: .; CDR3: CASIQVASGDNEQFF; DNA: TGTGCCAGCATTCAAGTGGCTAGCGGTGACAATGAGCAGTTCTTC
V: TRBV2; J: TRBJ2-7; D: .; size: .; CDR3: CASRDRHGYEQYF; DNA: TGTGCCAGCAGGGACCGACACGGTTACGAGCAGTACTTC
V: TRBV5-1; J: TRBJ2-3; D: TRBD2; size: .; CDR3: CASSSSGGAADTQYF; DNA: TGCGCCAGCAGCTCTAGCGGGGGAGCGGCAGATACGCAGTATTTT
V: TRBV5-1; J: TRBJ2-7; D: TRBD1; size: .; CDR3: CASSLEGQRPFVF; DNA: TGCGCCAGCAGCTTGGAGGGACAGAGGCCCTTCGTATTC
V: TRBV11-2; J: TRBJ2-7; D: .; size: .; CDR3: CASSSVMKPYEQYF; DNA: TGTGCCAGCAGCTCAGTCATGAAACCCTACGAGCAGTACTTC
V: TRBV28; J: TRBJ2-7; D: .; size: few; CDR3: CASSPQEPRYEQYF; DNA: TGTGCCAGCAGCCCCCAGGAGCCGAGGTACGAGCAGTACTTC
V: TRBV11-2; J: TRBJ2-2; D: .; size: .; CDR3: CASYNTGELFF; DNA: TGTGCCAGCTACAACACCGGGGAGCTGTTTTTT
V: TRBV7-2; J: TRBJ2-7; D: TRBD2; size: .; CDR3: CASSPDLLAGEQYF; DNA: TGTGCCAGCAGCCCGGATTTATTAGCGGGGGAGCAGTACTTC
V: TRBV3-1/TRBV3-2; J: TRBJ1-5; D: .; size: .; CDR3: CASSQTRGLGQPQHF; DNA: TGTGCCAGCAGCCAAACGCGGGGGCTAGGGCAGCCCCAGCATTTT
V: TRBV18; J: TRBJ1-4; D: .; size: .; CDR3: CASSPSLGGEKLFF; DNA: TGTGCCAGCTCACCTTCTCTCGGTGGGGAAAAACTGTTTTTT
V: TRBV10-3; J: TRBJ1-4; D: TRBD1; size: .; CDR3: CAISEIRSGTGTEKLFF; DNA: TGTGCCATCAGTGAGATTAGATCCGGGACAGGGACTGAAAAACTGTTTTTT
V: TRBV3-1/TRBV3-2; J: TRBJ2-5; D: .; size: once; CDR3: CASTHGKGIWVQYF; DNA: TGTGCCAGCACCCACGGGAAGGGTATCTGGGTCCAGTACTTC
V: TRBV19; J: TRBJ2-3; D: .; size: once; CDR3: CASSPNRATDTQYF; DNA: TGTGCCAGTAGCCCCAATCGGGCCACAGATACGCAGTATTTT
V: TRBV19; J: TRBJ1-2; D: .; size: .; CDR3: CASSPLRGQGLSSYTF; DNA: TGTGCCAGTAGTCCCCTACGGGGCCAGGGGCTCTCCAGCTACACCTTC
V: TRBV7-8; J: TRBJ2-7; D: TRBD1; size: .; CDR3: CASSFRRDRGRGEQYF; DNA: TGTGCCAGCAGCTTCCGCCGGGACAGGGGGCGAGGCGAGCAGTACTTC
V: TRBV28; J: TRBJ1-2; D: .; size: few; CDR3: CASSWGREGGYTF; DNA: TGTGCCAGCAGTTGGGGCCGAGAAGGGGGCTACACCTTC
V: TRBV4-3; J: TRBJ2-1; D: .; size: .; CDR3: CASSPDRSSYNEQFF; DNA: TGCGCCAGCAGCCCAGACAGGAGCTCCTACAATGAGCAGTTCTTC
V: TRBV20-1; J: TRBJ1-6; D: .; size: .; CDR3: CSAGPTQPLHF; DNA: TGCAGTGCTGGCCCGACCCAGCCCCTCCACTTT
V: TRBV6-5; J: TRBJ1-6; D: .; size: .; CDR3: CASSWGGADNSPLHF; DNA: TGTGCCAGCAGTTGGGGGGGCGCCGATAATTCACCCCTCCACTTT
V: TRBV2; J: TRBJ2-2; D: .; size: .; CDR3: CASKKDSPNTGELFF; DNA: TGTGCCAGCAAGAAGGACAGCCCGAACACCGGGGAGCTGTTTTTT
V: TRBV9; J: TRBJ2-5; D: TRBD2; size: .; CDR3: CASSVGLAGGFQYF; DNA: TGTGCCAGCAGCGTAGGGCTAGCGGGGGGCTTCCAGTACTTC
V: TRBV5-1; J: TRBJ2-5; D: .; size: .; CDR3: CASTFNYRETQYF; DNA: TGCGCCAGCACCTTTAACTACAGAGAGACCCAGTACTTC